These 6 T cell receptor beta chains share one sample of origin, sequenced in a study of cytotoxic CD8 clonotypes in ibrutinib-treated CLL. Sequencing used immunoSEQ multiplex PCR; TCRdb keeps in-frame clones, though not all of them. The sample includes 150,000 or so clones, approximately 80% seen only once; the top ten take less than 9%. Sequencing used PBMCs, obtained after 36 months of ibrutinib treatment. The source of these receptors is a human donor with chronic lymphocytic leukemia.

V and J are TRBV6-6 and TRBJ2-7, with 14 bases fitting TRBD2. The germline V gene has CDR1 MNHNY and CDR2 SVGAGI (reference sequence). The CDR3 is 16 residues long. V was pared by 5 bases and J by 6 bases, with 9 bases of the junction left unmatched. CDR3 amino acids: CASSPGTSGRIGEQYF. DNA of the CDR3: TGTGCCAGCAGTCCAGGGACTAGCGGGAGAATAGGCGAGCAGTACTTC.

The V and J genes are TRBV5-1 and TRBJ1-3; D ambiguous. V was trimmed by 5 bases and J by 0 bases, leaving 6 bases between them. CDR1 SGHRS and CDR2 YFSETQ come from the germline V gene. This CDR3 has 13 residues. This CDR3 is CASRESSGNTIYF. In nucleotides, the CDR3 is TGCGCCAGCAGAGAAAGCTCTGGAAACACCATATATTTT.

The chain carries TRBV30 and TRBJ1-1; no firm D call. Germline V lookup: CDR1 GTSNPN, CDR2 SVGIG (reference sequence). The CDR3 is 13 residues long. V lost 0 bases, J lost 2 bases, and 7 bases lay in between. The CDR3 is CAWSVDSNTEAFF. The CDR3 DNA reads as TGTGCCTGGAGTGTAGACTCCAACACTGAAGCTTTCTTT.

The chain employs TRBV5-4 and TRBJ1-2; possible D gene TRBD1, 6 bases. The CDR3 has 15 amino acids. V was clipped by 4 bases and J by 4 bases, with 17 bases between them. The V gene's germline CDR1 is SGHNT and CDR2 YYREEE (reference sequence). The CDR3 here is CASSPLGGSSYGYTF. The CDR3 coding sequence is TGTGCCAGCAGCCCGCTAGGGGGATCCTCCTATGGCTACACCTTC. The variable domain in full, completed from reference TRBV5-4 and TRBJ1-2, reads ETGVTQSPTHLIKTRGQQVTLRCSSQSGHNTVSWYQQALGQGPQFIFQYYREEENGRGNFPPRFSGLQFPNYSSELNVNALELDDSALYLCASSPLGGSSYGYTFGSGTRLTVV.

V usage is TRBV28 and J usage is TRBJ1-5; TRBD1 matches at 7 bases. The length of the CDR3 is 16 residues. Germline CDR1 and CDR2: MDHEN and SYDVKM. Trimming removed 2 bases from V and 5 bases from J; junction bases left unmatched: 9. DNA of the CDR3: TGTGCCAGCAGTTTAATAGACAGGGCCCTTTATCAGCCCCAGCATTTT. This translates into CASSLIDRALYQPQHF.

The DNA for the CDR3 is TGCGCCAGCAGCTTGATCGCCGCACAAGAGACCCAGTACTTC. The encoded protein is CASSLIAAQETQYF. The chain combines TRBV5-1 with TRBJ2-5; no clear D. Trimming removed 1 base from V and 2 bases from J, with 9 bases in between. CDR1 and CDR2 from the germline V gene are SGHRS and YFSETQ. This CDR3 comprises 14 residues. The full variable domain, its missing parts supplied by reference TRBV5-1 and TRBJ2-5, is KAGVTQTPRYLIKTRGQQVTLSCSPISGHRSVSWYQQTPGQGLQFLFEYFSETQRNKGNFPGRFSGRQFSNSRSEMNVSTLELGDSALYLCASSLIAAQETQYFGPGTRLLVL.